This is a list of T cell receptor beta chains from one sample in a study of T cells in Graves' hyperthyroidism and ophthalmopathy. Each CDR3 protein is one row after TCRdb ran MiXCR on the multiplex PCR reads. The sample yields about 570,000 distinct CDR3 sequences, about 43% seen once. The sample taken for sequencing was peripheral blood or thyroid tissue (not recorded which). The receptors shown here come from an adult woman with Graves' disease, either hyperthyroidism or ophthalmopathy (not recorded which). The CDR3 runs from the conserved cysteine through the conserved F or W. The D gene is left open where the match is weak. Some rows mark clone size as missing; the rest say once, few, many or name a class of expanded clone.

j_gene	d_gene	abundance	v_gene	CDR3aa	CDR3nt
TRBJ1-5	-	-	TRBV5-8	CASSSGGGYNQPQHF	TGTGCCAGCAGTTCCGGGGGGGGTTACAATCAGCCCCAGCATTTT
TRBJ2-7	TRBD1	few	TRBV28	CASTQIGGDGLYEQYF	TGTGCCAGCACCCAGATAGGGGGCGACGGGCTCTACGAGCAGTACTTC
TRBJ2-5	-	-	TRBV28	CASCPQGGGWLETQYF	TGTGCCAGCTGCCCTCAGGGGGGGGGCTGGTTGGAGACCCAGTACTTC
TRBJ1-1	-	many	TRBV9	CASSVITGNTEAFF	TGTGCCAGCAGCGTAATCACGGGGAACACTGAAGCTTTCTTT
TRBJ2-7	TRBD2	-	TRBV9	CASSVGGGSTYEQYF	TGTGCCAGCAGCGTAGGGGGCGGGAGTACCTACGAGCAGTACTTC
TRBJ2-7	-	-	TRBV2	CASSEGGIYEQYF	TGTGCCAGCAGTGAAGGGGGGATCTACGAGCAGTACTTC
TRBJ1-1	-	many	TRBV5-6	CASHPISGATAFF	TGTGCCAGCCATCCTATATCAGGCGCGACGGCTTTCTTT
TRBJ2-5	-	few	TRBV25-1	CASSIGGKETQYF	TGTGCCAGTAGTATCGGTGGGAAGGAGACCCAGTACTTC
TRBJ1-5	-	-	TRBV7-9	CASSLIAGHQGNQPQHF	TGTGCCAGCAGCTTAATAGCGGGACACCAAGGGAATCAGCCCCAGCATTTT
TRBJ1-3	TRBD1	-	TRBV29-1	CSAQGNSGNTIYF	TGCAGCGCACAGGGGAACTCTGGAAACACCATATATTTT
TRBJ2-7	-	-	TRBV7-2	CASSQDSSGRVRQYF	TGTGCCAGCAGCCAAGATTCTTCTGGACGAGTCCGGCAGTACTTC
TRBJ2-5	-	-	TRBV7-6	CASSITSLGGGEWETQYF	TGTGCCAGCAGCATAACCTCCCTGGGAGGTGGGGAGTGGGAGACCCAGTACTTC
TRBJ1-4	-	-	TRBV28	CASGGEKRNEKLFF	TGTGCCAGCGGAGGGGAGAAGAGGAATGAAAAACTGTTTTTT
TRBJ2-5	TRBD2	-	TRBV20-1	CSASSTGGPQETQYF	TGCAGTGCTAGTAGTACGGGGGGGCCGCAAGAGACCCAGTACTTC
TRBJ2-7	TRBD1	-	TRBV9	CASSVRTGGEQYF	TGTGCCAGCAGCGTACGGACAGGGGGCGAGCAGTACTTC
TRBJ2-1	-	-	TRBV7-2	CASSLRLGDNEQFF	TGTGCCAGCAGCTTAAGGTTAGGGGACAATGAGCAGTTCTTC
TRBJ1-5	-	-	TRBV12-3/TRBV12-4	CASSSWDTDQPQHF	TGTGCCAGCAGTTCTTGGGACACCGATCAGCCCCAGCATTTT
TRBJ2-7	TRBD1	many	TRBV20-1	CSARTGGDRYEQYF	TGCAGTGCCAGAACAGGGGGTGACCGCTACGAGCAGTACTTC
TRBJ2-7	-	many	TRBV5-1	CASSGVATYEQYF	TGCGCCAGCTCCGGGGTGGCAACCTACGAGCAGTACTTC
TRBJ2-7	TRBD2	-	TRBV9	CASSVGPSGLHYSYEQHF	TGTGCCAGCAGCGTAGGCCCTAGCGGCTTACATTACTCCTACGAGCAGCACTTC
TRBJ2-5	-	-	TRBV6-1	CASSEEGGYTFGSGTQYF	-
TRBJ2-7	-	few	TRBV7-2	CATSTWPSYEQYF	TGTGCCACCTCGACTTGGCCATCCTACGAGCAGTACTTC
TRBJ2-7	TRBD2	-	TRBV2	CASRMGLAGQSYEQYF	TGTGCCAGCAGGATGGGACTAGCGGGACAGTCCTACGAGCAGTACTTC
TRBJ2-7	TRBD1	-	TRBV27	CASSSAGTGYREQYF	TGTGCCAGCAGTTCAGCCGGGACAGGGTATCGTGAGCAGTACTTC
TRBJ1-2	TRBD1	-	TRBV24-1	CATSAQGADGYTF	TGTGCCACCAGTGCTCAGGGGGCGGATGGCTACACCTTC
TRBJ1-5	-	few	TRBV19	CASSIDSSGQPQHF	TGTGCCAGTAGTATAGATTCCTCGGGACAGCCCCAGCATTTT
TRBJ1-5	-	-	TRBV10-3	CAIRGLAGPQHF	TGTGCCATCAGGGGACTAGCGGGGCCCCAGCATTTT
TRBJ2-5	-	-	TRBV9	CASSVDGTQETQYF	TGTGCCAGCAGCGTAGATGGGACCCAAGAGACCCAGTACTTC
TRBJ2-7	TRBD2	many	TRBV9	CASSYGRGESYEQYF	TGTGCCAGCAGCTACGGCCGGGGGGAATCCTACGAGCAGTACTTC
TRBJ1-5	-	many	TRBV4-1	CASSQVGDLNQPQHF	TGCGCCAGCAGCCAAGTGGGAGACCTAAATCAGCCCCAGCATTTT
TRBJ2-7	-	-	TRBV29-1	CSVVGAKSYEQYF	TGCAGCGTTGTGGGGGCCAAATCCTACGAGCAGTACTTC
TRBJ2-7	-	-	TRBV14	CASSQDLAGLEQYF	TGTGCCAGCAGCCAAGACTTGGCGGGGCTCGAGCAGTACTTC
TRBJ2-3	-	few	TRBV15	CATSRDGVKITDTQYF	TGTGCCACCAGCAGAGATGGGGTCAAGATCACAGATACGCAGTATTTT
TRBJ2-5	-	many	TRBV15	CATSRDGETQYF	TGTGCCACCAGCAGAGACGGAGAGACCCAGTACTTC
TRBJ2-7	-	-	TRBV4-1	CASSLDFRDTVPLQHF	TGCGCCAGCAGCCTAGACTTCCGGGACACGGTTCCCCTTCAGCACTTC
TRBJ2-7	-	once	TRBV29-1	CSVGGRIYEQYF	TGCAGCGTGGGGGGACGGATCTACGAGCAGTACTTC
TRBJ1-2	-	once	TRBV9	CASSGPSSGNTF	TGTGCCAGCAGCGGACCGAGCTCTGGAAACACCTTC
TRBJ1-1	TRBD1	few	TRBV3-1	CASSQDRGMNTEAFF	TGTGCCAGCAGCCAAGACAGGGGGATGAACACTGAAGCTTTCTTT
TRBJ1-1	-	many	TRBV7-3	CASSPGPGSKAFF	TGTGCCAGCAGCCCCGGCCCCGGCTCGAAAGCTTTCTTT
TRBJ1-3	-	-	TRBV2	CASSSSIYF	TGTGCCAGCAGTAGCAGCATATATTTT
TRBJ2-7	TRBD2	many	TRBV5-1	CASGGVGSGRNEQYF	TGCGCCAGCGGCGGGGTTGGTAGCGGGAGAAACGAGCAGTACTTC
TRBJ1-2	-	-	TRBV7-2	CASSLGGDGNYGYTF	TGTGCCAGCAGCTTAGGGGGGGACGGTAACTATGGCTACACCTTC
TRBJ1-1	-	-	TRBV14	CASSQVGTGSMNTEAFF	TGTGCCAGCAGCCAAGTAGGCACAGGGTCCATGAACACTGAAGCTTTCTTT
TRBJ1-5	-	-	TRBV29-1	CSAVSHSNQPQHF	TGCAGCGCCGTGTCACATAGCAATCAGCCCCAGCATTTT
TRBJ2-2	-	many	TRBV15	CATSRDFLAPNTGELFF	TGTGCCACCAGCAGAGATTTCCTAGCCCCGAACACCGGGGAGCTGTTTTTT
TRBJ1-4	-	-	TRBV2	CASTPQSNEKLLF	TGTGCCAGCACCCCACAGTCCAATGAAAAACTGCTTTTT
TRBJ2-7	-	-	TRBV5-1	CASSGLGSYEQYF	TGCGCCAGCAGCGGATTGGGGTCCTACGAGCAGTACTTC
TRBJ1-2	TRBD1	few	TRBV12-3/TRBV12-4	CASREGTGDSGYGYTF	TGTGCCAGCAGAGAAGGGACAGGGGATTCTGGTTATGGCTACACCTTC
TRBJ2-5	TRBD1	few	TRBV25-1	CASSEPGQGGQTQYF	TGTGCCAGCAGTGAGCCGGGACAGGGTGGACAGACCCAGTACTTC
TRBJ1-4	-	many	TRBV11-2	CASSLGQVLNEKLFF	TGTGCCAGCAGCTTAGGACAGGTGCTTAATGAAAAACTGTTTTTT
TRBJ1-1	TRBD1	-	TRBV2	CASSESTGGVRAFF	TGTGCCAGCAGCGAAAGTACAGGGGGCGTCAGAGCTTTCTTT
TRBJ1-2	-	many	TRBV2	CASSDVQGVRGYTF	TGTGCCAGCAGTGATGTCCAGGGAGTTCGGGGCTACACCTTC